Shown below are 9 T cell receptor beta chains from a single sample sequenced in a study of blood T cells in healthy people across ages. A sample-barcoded 5' primer and a J-beta primer mix were used in a second PCR of roughly 6 to 11 cycles. TCRdb analysed the 5' RACE reads with MiXCR anew, one entry per CDR3 protein. The sample shows 1.5 million to 2 million distinct CDR3 sequences, 28% of them seen only once. The sample consisted of blood. The receptors stem from a woman aged 30 to 39 in good health.

The chain combines TRBV7-2 with TRBJ2-1; no definite D call. Trimming took 3 bases from V and 2 from J, leaving 8 bases between them. Looked up from germline, CDR1 is SGHTA and CDR2 is FQGNSA. This CDR3 comprises 14 residues. The CDR3 spells CASSFGETYNEQFF. CDR3 bases: TGTGCCAGCAGCTTCGGAGAGACCTACAATGAGCAGTTCTTC.

This clonotype occurred many times. V gene TRBV20-1 combines with J gene TRBJ2-1, with D possibly matching TRBD2 (6 bases). The CDR3 extends over 16 amino acids. Per the germline V gene, CDR1 is DFQATT and CDR2 is SNEGSKA (reference sequence). Trimming left V 2 bases short and J 7 bases short, with 21 bases between. The CDR3 protein is CSARLERGGMRNEQFF. CDR3 DNA: TGCAGTGCTAGACTTGAGAGAGGCGGGATGAGGAATGAGCAGTTCTTC.

The J gene is TRBJ1-6, the V gene TRBV6-5, with 12 nucleotides matching TRBD1. The CDR3 runs to 18 residues. Trimming at V came to 2 bases and at J to 1 base, leaving 3 bases not matched to a gene. Germline assignment: CDR1 MNHEY and CDR2 SVGAGI. The CDR3 DNA reads TGTGCCAGCAGTTACGGGACAGGGGGCGCATCCTATAATTCACCCCTCCACTTT. Protein: CASSYGTGGASYNSPLHF.

A few counts support this clonotype. This chain links TRBV20-1 with TRBJ1-1, with TRBD1 identical over 9 bases. This CDR3 spans 14 amino acids. The ends lost 5 bases at V and 3 bases at J; junction bases unmatched: 7. Germline loops: CDR1 DFQATT, CDR2 SNEGSKA (reference sequence). The CDR3 region has the DNA TGCAGTGCTCGCAATGACAGGGGGGACACTGAAGCTTTCTTT. Translation gives CSARNDRGDTEAFF.

The J gene is TRBJ1-1, the V gene TRBV29-1; D perhaps matches TRBD1 (6 bases). Germline loops: CDR1 SQVTM, CDR2 ANQGSEA. This CDR3 is 12 amino acids long. Trimming took off 8 bases at V and 10 bases at J, with 20 bases between the two ends. CDR3: CSTGDTAGGAFF. The CDR3 DNA is TGCAGCACCGGGGACACCGCCGGAGGAGCTTTCTTT.

This clonotype was counted only a few times. This chain connects TRBV7-2 to TRBJ1-2; the D is unclear. The V and J ends lost 3 bases and 5 bases respectively, with 16 bases between them. This CDR3 spans 15 amino acids. Germline V gene sequence: CDR1 SGHTA, CDR2 FQGNSA. In nucleotides, the CDR3 is TGTGCCAGCAGCTTGGATGTCGGGGTTAGATATGGCTACACCTTC. Its protein product is CASSLDVGVRYGYTF.

This clonotype was counted many times. The CDR3 region has the DNA TGCAGCGTTGAAAAAGCGGGCACCTACAATGAGCAGTTCTTC. Amino acids: CSVEKAGTYNEQFF. The chain uses TRBV29-1 and TRBJ2-1; weak D call: TRBD2 (6 bases). Looked up from germline, CDR1 is SQVTM and CDR2 is ANQGSEA. The V end was cut by 2 bases, the J end by 2 bases, with 10 bases between. The CDR3 spans 14 residues.

Points on this clonotype: A read error may produce the germline difference seen at one junction end. This chain links TRBV7-3 with TRBJ2-3; no clear D gene. Germline V gene sequence: CDR1 SGHTA, CDR2 FQGTGA. The CDR3 length is 15 residues. The CDR3 loop reads CASSPLGIALDAQYF. The CDR3 nucleotides are TGTGCCAGCAGCCCCCTGGGGATTGCCCTAGATGCGCAGTATTTT. Together with reference TRBV7-3 and TRBJ2-3, the CDR3 gives the full variable domain: GAGVSQTPSNKVTEKGKYVELRCDPISGHTALYWYRQSLGQGPEFLIYFQGTGAADDSGLPNDRFFAVRPEGSVSTLKIQRTERGDSAVYLCASSPLGIALDAQYFGPGTRLTVL.

With regard to this clonotype: A clone one base away is much larger, so this may be a read error. The V gene is TRBV4-1, the J gene TRBJ2-1; TRBD2 aligns across 12 bases. The V and J ends lost 2 bases and 13 bases, in that order; junction bases with no gene match: 12. Germline V gene sequence: CDR1 MGHRA, CDR2 YSYEKL. There are 16 residues in the CDR3. The CDR3 sequence is CASSQLTSGSGETQFF. The CDR3 DNA reads TGCGCCAGCAGCCAATTGACTAGCGGGAGCGGTGAGACCCAGTTCTTC.